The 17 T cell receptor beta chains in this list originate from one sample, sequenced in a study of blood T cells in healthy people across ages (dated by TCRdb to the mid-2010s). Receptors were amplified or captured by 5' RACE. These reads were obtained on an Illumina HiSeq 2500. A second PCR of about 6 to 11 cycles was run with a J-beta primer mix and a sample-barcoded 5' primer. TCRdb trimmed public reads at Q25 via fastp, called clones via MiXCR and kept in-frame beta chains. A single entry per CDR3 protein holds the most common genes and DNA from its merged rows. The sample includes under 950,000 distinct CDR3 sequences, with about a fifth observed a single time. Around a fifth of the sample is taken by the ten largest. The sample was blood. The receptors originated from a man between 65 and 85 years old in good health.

CDR3 coding DNA: TGTGCCAGCAGTAGACAGGGTTTTCAAGAGACCCAGTACTTC. Translation: CASSRQGFQETQYF. The V call is TRBV12-3 or TRBV12-4, the J call TRBJ2-5, with 7 bases identical to TRBD1. This CDR3 has 14 amino acids. Losses at the gene ends were 5 bases for V and 2 bases for J; bases not matched to a gene: 5.

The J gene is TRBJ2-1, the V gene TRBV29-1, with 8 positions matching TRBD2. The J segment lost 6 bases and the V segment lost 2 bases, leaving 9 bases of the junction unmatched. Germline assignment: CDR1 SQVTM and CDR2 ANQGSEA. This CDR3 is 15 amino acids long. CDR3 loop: CSVEIISGAGNEQFF. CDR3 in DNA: TGCAGCGTTGAAATCATTAGCGGGGCTGGCAATGAGCAGTTCTTC.

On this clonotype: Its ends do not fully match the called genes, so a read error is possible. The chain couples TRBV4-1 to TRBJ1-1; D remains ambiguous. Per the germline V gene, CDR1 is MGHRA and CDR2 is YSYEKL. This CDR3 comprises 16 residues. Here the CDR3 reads CASSEEGRPGWTEAFF. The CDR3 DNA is TGCGCCAGCAGCGAAGAGGGAAGGCCGGGCTGGACTGAAGCTTTCTTT.

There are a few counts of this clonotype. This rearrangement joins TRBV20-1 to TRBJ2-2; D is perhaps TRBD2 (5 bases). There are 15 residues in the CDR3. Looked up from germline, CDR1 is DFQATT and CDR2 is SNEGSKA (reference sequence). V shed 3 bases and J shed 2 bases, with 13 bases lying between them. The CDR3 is CSARASGYNTGELFF. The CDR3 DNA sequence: TGCAGTGCTAGGGCGAGCGGATATAACACCGGGGAGCTGTTTTTT.

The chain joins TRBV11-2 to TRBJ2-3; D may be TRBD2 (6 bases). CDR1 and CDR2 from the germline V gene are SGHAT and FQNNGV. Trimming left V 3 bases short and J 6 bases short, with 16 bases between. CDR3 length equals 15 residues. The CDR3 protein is CASSLSGSLGDTQYF. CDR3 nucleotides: TGTGCCAGCAGCTTGTCCGGGAGTTTGGGTGATACGCAGTATTTT.

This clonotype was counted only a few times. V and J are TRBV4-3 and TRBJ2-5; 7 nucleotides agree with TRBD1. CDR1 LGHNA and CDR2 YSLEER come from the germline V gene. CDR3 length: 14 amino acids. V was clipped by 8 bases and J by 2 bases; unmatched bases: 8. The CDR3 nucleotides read TGCGCCAGCTCCCCGGGACAGCGACAAGAGACCCAGTACTTC. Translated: CASSPGQRQETQYF.

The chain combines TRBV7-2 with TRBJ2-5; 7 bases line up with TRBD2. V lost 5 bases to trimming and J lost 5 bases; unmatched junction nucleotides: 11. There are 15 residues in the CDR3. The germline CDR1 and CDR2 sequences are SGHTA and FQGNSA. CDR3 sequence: CASSPPGLRLETQYF. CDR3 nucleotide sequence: TGTGCCAGCAGCCCACCGGGACTACGACTGGAGACCCAGTACTTC.

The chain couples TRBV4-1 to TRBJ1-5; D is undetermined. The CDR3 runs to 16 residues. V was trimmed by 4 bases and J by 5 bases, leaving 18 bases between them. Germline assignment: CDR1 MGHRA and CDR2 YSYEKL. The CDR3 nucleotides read TGCGCCAGCAGCCCAGATTCAGGTCTAAGGCATCAGCCCCAGCATTTT. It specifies CASSPDSGLRHQPQHF.

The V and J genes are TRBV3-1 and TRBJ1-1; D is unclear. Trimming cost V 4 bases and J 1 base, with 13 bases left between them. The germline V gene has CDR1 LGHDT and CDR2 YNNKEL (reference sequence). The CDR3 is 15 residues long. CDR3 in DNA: TGTGCCAGCAGCCCTTATCCGTGGAGGAACACTGAAGCTTTCTTT. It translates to CASSPYPWRNTEAFF.

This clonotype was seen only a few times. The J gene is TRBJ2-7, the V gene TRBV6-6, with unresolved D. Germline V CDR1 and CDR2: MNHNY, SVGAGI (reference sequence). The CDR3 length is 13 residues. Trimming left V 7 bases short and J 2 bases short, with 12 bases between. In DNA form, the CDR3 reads TGTGCCAGCAAGGTCGGCAGAACCTACGAGCAGTACTTC. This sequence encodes CASKVGRTYEQYF.

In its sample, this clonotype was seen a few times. CDR3 coding DNA: TGCGCCAGCAGCCAAGATAGGGAGGGGTGGGGGGAGACCCAGTACTTC. It specifies CASSQDREGWGETQYF. The genes are TRBV4-1 and TRBJ2-5; TRBD2 matches 7 bases. V shed 0 bases and J 5 bases; nucleotides not matched to a gene: 9. The CDR3 has 16 amino acids. The V gene's germline CDR1 is MGHRA and CDR2 YSYEKL.

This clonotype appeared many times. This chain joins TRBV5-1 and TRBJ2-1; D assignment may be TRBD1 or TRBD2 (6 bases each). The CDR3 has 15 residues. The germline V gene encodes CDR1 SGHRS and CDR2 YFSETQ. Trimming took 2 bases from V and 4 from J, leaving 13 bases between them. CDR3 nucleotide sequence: TGCGCCAGCAGCTTATCGCCGGGGGCTTACAATGAGCAGTTCTTC. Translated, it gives CASSLSPGAYNEQFF.

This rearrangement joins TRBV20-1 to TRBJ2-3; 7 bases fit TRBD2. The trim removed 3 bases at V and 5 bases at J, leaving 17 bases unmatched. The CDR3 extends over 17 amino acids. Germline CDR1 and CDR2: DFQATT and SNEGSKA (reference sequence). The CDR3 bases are TGCAGTGCTAGTGCCTTGGGACTATCTGGCGTCGGAGATACGCAGTATTTT. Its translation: CSASALGLSGVGDTQYF.

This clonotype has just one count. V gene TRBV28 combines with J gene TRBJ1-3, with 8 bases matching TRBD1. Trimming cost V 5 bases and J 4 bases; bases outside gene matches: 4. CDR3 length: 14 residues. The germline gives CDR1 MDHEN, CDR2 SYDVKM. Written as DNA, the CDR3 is TGTGCCAGCAGTCCTCGACAGGGGGGAAACACCATATATTTT. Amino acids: CASSPRQGGNTIYF.

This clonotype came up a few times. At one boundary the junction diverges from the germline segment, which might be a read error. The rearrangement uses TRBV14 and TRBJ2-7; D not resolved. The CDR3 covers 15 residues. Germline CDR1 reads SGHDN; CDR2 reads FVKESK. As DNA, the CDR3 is TGTGCCGGCAGCCCCGGTCTGGGCAGGATATACGAGCAGTACTTC. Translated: CAGSPGLGRIYEQYF.

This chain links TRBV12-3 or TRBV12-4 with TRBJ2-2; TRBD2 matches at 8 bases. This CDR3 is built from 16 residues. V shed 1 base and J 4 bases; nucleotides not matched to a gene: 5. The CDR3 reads CASSLGSGKSTGELFF. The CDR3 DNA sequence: TGTGCCAGCAGTTTAGGTAGCGGGAAAAGCACCGGGGAGCTGTTTTTT.

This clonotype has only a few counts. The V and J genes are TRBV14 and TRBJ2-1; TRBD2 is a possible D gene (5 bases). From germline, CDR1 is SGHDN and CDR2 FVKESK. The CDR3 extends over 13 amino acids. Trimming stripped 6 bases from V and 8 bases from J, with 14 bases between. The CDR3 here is CASSSTGIHEQFF. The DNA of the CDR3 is TGTGCCAGCAGTTCGACCGGGATCCATGAGCAGTTCTTC.